This entry is about one T cell receptor (beta chain). The antigen is undetermined. The record originates from a study of cytomegalovirus exposure and HLA in healthy donors. PCR involved 60 Vbeta and 13 Jbeta primers. Here immunoSEQ multiplex PCR was the method, and the copy in TCRdb shows in-frame clones only, minus some. Its listing shows about 76,000 clones. Study findings and constraints: Equally common other TCR beta chains were less clonally expanded than HLA-associated ones, a later analysis found.

This TCR was sampled from a woman aged 40 to 55 in good health and CMV-seropositive. The specimen was PBMCs.

The CDR3 here is CASSVTGAGSEQYF. For the CDR3, the DNA is TGTGCCAGTAGTGTTACCGGGGCGGGAAGCGAGCAGTACTTC. The J gene is TRBJ2-7, the V gene TRBV19; possibly TRBD2 for D (6 bases). The CDR3 loop spans 14 amino acids. V gave up 5 bases and J gave up 6 bases, with 17 bases separating them. In germline, CDR1 is LNHDA, CDR2 SQIVND (reference sequence).